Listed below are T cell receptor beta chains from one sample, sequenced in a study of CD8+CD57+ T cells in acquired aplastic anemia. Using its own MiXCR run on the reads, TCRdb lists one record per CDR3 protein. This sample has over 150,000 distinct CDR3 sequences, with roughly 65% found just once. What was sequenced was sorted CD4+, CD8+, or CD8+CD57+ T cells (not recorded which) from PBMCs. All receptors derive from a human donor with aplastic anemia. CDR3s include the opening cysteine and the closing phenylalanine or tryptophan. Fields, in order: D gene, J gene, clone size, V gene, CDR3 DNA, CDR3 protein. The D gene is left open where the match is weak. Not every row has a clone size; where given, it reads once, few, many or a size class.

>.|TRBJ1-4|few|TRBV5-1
TGCGCCAGCAGCTATGGGACCCGTAATGAAAAACTGTTTTTT
CASSYGTRNEKLFF
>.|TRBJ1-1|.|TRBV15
TGTGCCACCAGCATTTGGGCCCTTATGAACACTGAAGCTTTCTTT
CATSIWALMNTEAFF
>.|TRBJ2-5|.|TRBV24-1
TGTGCCACCAGTGATTTTAGAGGGGACCAAGAGACCCAGTACTTC
CATSDFRGDQETQYF
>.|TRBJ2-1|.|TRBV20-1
TGCAGTGCCCCGAGGGGGGGGGCCGCCTACAATGAGCAGTTCTTC
CSAPRGGAAYNEQFF
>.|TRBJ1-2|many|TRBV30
TGTGCCTGGAGTGTTGAGGGGGGTGGCTACACCTTC
CAWSVEGGGYTF
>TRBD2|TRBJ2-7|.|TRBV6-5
TGTGCCAGCAGTTACTCCGTCCGGGGGGCCTACGAGCAGTACTTC
CASSYSVRGAYEQYF
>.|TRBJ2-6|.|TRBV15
TGTGCCACCAGCAGGGACGGTACCTCTGGGGCCAACGTCCTGACTTTC
CATSRDGTSGANVLTF
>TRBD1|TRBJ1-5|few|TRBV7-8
TGTGCCAGCAGCTTAAGGCGGGACAGGGACGATCAGCCCCAGCATTTT
CASSLRRDRDDQPQHF
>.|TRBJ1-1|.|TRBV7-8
TGTGCCAGCAGCTCGACGGTGATGAACACTGAAGCTTTCTTT
CASSSTVMNTEAFF
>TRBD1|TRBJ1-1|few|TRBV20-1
TGCAGTGCTTTCCGGGACAGGGACACTGAAGCTTTCTTT
CSAFRDRDTEAFF
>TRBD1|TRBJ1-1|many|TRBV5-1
TGCGCCAGCAGCACAGGGACAGGGAGAGGTATGAACACTGAAGCTTTCTTT
CASSTGTGRGMNTEAFF
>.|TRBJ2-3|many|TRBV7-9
TGTGCCAGCAGAGGGTTCGAAGATACGCAGTATTTT
CASRGFEDTQYF
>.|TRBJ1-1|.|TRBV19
.
CASTSDRRNTEAFF
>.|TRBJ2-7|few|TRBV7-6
TGTGCCAGCAGCTTAAGGGTCCCAGGGGTTAGCGGCTCCGAGCAGTACTTC
CASSLRVPGVSGSEQYF
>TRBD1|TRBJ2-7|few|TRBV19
TGTGCCAGTAGTATCGGGACAGAATCCTACGAGCAGTACTTC
CASSIGTESYEQYF
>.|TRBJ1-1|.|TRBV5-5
TGTGCCAGCAGCTTGGTAGGGGCAGGGACGGATATTGAAGCTTTCTTT
CASSLVGAGTDIEAFF
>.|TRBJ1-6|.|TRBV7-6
TGTGCCAGCAGCCCCAGGTCCGCAGAGAGCTCCTATAATTCACCCCTCCACTTT
CASSPRSAESSYNSPLHF
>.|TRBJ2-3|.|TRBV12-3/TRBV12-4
TGTGCCAGCAGTGGCGGGACTGTCACAGATACGCAGTATTTT
CASSGGTVTDTQYF
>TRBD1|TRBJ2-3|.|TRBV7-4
TGTGCCAGCAGTCGTTGGGACAGGGGAGATACGCAGTATTTT
CASSRWDRGDTQYF
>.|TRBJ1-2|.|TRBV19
TGTGCCACCATGGGTTATGGCTACACCTTC
CATMGYGYTF
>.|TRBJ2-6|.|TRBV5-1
TGCGCCAGCAGCACCCAGGGGTCTGGGGCCAACGTCCTGACTTTC
CASSTQGSGANVLTF
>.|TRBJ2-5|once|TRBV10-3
TGTGCCACGACAACGGGGATGGGGGAGACCCAGTACTTC
CATTTGMGETQYF
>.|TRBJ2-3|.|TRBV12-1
TGTGCCAGCAGCCATCGAGGGGCCCGGGCGGGTACGCAGTATTTT
CASSHRGARAGTQYF
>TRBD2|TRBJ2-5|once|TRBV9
TGTGCCAGCAGCGTAGGGGGGACTAGCGGGGGTTACGATGAGACCCAGTACTTC
CASSVGGTSGGYDETQYF
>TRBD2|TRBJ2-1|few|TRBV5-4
TGTGCCAGCAGCACCGGACTAGCGGGGGGGCATGGGAATGAGCAGTTCTTC
CASSTGLAGGHGNEQFF
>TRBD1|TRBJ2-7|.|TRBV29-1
TGCAGCGTTGCGACAGGGTCCTACGAGCAGTACTTC
CSVATGSYEQYF
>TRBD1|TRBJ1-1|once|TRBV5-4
TGTGCCAGCAGCGGGGGACAGGGAGGTGAAGCTTTCTTT
CASSGGQGGEAFF
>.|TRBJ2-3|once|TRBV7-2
TGTGCCAGCAGCGTAAAACAGAGAGATACGCAGTATTTT
CASSVKQRDTQYF
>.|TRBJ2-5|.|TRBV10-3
TGTGCCATCAGTGAGTCGAGTCAGGCCCAAGAGACCCAGTACTTC
CAISESSQAQETQYF
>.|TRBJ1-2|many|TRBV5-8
TGTGCCAGCAGCTGGGGCTCCTATGGCTACACCTTC
CASSWGSYGYTF
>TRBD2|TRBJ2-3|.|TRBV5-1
TGCGCCAGCAGGGCTGGACTAGCGGGAGACTCAGATACGCAGTATTTT
CASRAGLAGDSDTQYF
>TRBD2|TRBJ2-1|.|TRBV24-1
TGTGCCACCAGTGACTCAATCACTAGCGGGGACAATGAGCAGTTCTTC
CATSDSITSGDNEQFF
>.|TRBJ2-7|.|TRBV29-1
TGCAGCGTTGTTGGCGCAGCAGCCTACGAGCAGTACTTC
CSVVGAAAYEQYF
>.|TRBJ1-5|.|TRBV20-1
TGCAGTGCTAAGCCTCAGGGTGAAGGGCCCCAGCATTTT
CSAKPQGEGPQHF
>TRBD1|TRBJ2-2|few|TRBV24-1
TGTGCCACCAGTGGACAGGGGACGAACACCGGGGAGCTGTTTTTT
CATSGQGTNTGELFF
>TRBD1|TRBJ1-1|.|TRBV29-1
TGCAGCGTTGAGGGGGACAGGGAACGGATGAACACTGAAGCTTTCTTT
CSVEGDRERMNTEAFF
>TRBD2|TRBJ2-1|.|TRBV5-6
TGTGCCAGCAGCTTGGCCTTTTTTAGCGGGGGGGCGTCAAATGAGCAGTTCTTC
CASSLAFFSGGASNEQFF
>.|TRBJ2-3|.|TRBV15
TGTGCCACCAGCAGAGGGACAGATACGCAGTATTTT
CATSRGTDTQYF
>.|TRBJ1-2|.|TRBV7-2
TGTGCCAGCAGCCCGAGGCAACGGGAAATTCGGGATGGCTACACCTTC
CASSPRQREIRDGYTF
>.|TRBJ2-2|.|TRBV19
TGTGCCAGTAGTATCACTAGCAGTTACACCGGGGAGCTGTTTTTT
CASSITSSYTGELFF
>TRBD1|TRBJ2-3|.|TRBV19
TGTGCCAGTAGTACCACAGGGGCAGATACGCAGTATTTT
CASSTTGADTQYF
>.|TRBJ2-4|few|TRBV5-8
TGTGCCAGCAGCTTGAGGGCGGCTACGGGGGCCAAAAACATTCAGTACTTC
CASSLRAATGAKNIQYF
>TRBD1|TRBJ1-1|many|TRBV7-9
TGTGCCAGCAGCTTAGGGGGTGGACAGGGGGCTTCTCCGTGGGCTTTCTTT
CASSLGGGQGASPWAFF
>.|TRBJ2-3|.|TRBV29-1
TGCAGCGTTGAAGATCCGGTGGGGACTAGCACAGATACGCAGTATTTT
CSVEDPVGTSTDTQYF
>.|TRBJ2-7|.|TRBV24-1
TGTGCCACCAGTGGCGTTTCTGAACTCGGTACGGACGAGCAGTACTTC
CATSGVSELGTDEQYF
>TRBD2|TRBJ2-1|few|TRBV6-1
TGTGCCAGCAGTGAACAGCCTAGCGGGGGGGGAGGTGAGCAGTTCTTC
CASSEQPSGGGGEQFF
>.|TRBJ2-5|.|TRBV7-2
TGTGCCAGCAGCGGAGATAGGGAGACCCAGTACTTC
CASSGDRETQYF
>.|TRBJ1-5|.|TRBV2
TGTGCCAGCAAGACAGTCCGGGATCAGCCCCAGCATTTT
CASKTVRDQPQHF
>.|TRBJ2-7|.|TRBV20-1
TGCAGTGCTAGAGATACGGACACTCCTAGGACCTACGAGCAGTACTTC
CSARDTDTPRTYEQYF
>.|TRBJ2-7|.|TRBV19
TGTGCCAGTGCGGAAGTGGGGCAGGCCGCCTACGAGCAGTACTTC
CASAEVGQAAYEQYF
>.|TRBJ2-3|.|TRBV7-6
TGTGCCAGCAGCTTAGCGGCAGGGGATAGCACAGATACGCAGTATTTT
CASSLAAGDSTDTQYF
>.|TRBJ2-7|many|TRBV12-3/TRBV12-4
TGTGCCAGCAGTTTATATAGCGGTTTGGTCGGCGAGCAGTACTTC
CASSLYSGLVGEQYF
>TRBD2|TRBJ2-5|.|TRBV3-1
TGTGCCAGCGCTAGCGGGAGTATTTGGCGGGAGACCCAGTACTTC
CASASGSIWRETQYF